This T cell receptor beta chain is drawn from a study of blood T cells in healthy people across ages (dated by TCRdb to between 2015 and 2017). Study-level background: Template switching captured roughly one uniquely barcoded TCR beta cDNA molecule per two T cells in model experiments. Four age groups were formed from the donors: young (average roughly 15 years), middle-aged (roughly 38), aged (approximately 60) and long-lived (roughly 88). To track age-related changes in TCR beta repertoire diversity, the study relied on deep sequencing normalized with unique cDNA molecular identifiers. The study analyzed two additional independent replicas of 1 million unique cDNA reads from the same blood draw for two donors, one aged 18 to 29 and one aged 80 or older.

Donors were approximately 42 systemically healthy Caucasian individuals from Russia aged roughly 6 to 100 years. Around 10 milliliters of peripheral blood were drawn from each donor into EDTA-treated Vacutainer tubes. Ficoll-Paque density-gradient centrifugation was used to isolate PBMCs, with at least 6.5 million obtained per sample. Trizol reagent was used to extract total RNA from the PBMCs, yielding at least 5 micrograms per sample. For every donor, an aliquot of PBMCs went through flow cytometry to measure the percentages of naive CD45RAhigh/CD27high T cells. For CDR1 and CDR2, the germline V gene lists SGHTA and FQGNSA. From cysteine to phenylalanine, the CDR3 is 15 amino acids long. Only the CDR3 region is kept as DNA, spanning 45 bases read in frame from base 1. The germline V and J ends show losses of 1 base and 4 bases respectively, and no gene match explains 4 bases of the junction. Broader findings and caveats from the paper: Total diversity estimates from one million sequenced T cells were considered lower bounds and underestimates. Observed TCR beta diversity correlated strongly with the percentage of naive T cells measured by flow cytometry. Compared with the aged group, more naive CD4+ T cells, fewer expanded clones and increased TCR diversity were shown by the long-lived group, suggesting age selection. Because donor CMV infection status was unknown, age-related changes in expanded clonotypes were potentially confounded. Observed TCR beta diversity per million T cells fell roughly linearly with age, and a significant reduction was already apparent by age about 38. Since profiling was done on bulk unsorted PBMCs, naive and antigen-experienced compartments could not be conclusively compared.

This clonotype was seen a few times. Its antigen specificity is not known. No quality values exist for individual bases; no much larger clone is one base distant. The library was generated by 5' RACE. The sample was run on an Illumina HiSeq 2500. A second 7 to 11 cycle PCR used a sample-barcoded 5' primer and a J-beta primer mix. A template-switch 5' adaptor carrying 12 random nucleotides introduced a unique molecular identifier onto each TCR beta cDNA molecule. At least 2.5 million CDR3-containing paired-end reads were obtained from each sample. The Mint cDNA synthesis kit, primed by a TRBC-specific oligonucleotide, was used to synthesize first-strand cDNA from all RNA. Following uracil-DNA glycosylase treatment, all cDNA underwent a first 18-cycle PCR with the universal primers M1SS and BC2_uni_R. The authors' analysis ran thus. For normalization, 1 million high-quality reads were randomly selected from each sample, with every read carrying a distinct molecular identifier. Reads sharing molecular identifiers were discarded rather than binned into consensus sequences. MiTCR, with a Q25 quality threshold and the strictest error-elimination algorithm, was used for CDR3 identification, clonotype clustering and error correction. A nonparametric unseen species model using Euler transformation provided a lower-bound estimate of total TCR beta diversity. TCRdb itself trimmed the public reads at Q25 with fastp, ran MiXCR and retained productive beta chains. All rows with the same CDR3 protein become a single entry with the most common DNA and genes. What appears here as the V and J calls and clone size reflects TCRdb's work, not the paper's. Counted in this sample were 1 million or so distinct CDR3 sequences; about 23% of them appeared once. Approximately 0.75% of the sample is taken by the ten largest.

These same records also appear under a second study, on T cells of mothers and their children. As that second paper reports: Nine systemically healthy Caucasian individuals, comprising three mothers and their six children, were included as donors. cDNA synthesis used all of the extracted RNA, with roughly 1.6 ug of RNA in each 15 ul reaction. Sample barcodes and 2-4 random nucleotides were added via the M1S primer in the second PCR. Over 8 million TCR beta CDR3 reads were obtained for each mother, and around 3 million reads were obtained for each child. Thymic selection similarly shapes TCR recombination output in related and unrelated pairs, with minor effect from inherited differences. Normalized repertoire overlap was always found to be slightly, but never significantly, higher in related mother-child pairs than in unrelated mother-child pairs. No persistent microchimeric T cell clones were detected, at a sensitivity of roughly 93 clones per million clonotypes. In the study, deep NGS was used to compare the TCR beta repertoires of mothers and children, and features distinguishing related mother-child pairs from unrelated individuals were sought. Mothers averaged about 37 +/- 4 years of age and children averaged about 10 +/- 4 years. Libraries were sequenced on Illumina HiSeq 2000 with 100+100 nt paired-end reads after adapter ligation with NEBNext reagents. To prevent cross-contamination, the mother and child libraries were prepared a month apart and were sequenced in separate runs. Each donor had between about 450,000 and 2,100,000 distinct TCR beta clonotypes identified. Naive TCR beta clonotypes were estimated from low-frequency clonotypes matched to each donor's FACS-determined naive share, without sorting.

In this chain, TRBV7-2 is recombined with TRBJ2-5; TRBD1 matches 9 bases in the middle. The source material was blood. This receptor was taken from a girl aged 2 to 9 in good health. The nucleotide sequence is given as TGTGCCAGCAGCTTAGACAGGGGGCAGGGAGAGACCCAGTACTTC. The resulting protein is CASSLDRGQGETQYF.